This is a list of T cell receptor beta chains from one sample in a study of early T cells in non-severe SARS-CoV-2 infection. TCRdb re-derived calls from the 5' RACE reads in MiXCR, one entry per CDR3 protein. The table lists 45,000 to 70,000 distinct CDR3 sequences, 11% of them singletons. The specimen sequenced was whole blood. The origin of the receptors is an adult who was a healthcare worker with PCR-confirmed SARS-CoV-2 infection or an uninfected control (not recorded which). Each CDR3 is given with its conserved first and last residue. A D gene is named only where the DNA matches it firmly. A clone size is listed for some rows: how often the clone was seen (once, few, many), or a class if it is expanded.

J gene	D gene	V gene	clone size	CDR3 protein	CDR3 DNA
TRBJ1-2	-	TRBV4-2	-	CASSQTTNYGYTF	TGTGCCAGCAGCCAGACAACTAACTATGGCTACACCTTC
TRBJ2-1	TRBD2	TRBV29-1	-	CSGGLAGPGAGEQFF	TGCAGCGGGGGACTAGCGGGACCCGGGGCGGGTGAGCAGTTCTTC
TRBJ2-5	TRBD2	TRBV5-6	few	CASSLAGVAGHQETQYF	TGTGCCAGCAGCTTGGCGGGGGTAGCGGGGCACCAAGAGACCCAGTACTTC
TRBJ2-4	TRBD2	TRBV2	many	CASSEMTSGLAKNIQYF	TGTGCCAGCAGTGAGATGACTAGCGGCCTAGCCAAAAACATTCAGTACTTC
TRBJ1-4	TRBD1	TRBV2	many	CASRPRGTLAGEKLFF	TGTGCCAGCAGGCCCAGGGGGACTCTTGCTGGGGAAAAACTGTTTTTT
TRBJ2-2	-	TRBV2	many	CASNSMGPPNF	TGTGCCAGCAATTCGATGGGACCTCCCAATTTT
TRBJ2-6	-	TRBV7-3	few	CASSLYPGANVLTF	TGTGCCAGCAGCTTATACCCTGGGGCCAACGTCCTGACTTTC
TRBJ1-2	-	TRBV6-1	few	CASSEMVGYGYTF	TGTGCCAGCAGTGAAATGGTGGGCTATGGCTACACCTTC
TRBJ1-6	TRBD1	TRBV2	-	CASRENRGALRDSPLHF	TGTGCCAGCAGGGAAAACAGGGGAGCACTACGGGATTCACCCCTCCACTTT
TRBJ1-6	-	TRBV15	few	CATSREERGSSPLHF	TGTGCCACCAGCAGAGAAGAGAGGGGGAGTTCACCCCTCCACTTT
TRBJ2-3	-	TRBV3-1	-	CASSRSSFDTQYF	TGTGCCAGCAGCCGTTCTTCCTTCGATACGCAGTATTTT
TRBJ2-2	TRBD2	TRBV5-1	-	CASSPGTSTFTGELFF	TGCGCCAGCAGCCCCGGGACTAGTACATTCACCGGGGAGCTGTTTTTT
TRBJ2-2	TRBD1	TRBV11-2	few	CASSWDRGRPGELFF	TGTGCCAGCAGCTGGGACAGGGGGCGACCCGGGGAGCTGTTTTTT
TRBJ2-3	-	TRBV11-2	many	CASSSSWKRNTDTQYF	TGTGCCAGCAGCTCCAGCTGGAAGCGGAATACAGATACGCAGTATTTT
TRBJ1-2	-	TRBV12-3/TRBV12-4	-	CASSFGQNYGYTF	TGTGCCAGCAGTTTTGGTCAGAACTATGGCTACACCTTC
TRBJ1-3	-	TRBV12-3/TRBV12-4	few	CASSLTSSENTIYF	TGTGCCAGCAGTCTGACGTCCTCTGAAAACACCATATATTTT
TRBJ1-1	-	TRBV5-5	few	CASSLRASTEAFF	TGTGCCAGCAGCTTGAGGGCATCCACTGAAGCTTTCTTT
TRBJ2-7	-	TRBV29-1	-	CSVAYGPGEQYF	TGCAGCGTAGCCTACGGGCCCGGGGAGCAGTACTTC
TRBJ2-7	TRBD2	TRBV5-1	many	CASSNGLAAYMREQYF	TGCGCCAGCAGCAACGGACTAGCGGCCTATATGAGGGAGCAGTACTTC
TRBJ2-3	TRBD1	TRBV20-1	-	CSASAGGDTDTQYF	TGCAGTGCTAGTGCAGGGGGCGACACAGATACGCAGTATTTT
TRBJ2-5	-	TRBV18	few	CASSPGLSQETQYF	TGTGCCAGCTCACCCGGACTTAGCCAAGAGACCCAGTACTTC
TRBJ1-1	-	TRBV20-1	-	CSARRQNTEAFF	TGCAGTGCACGACGGCAGAACACTGAAGCTTTCTTT
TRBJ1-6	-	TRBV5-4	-	CASTDRRGSSYNSPLHF	TGTGCCAGCACCGACAGAAGGGGGAGCTCCTATAATTCACCCCTCCACTTT
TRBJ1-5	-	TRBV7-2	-	CASSLEPGNQPQHF	TGTGCCAGCAGCTTAGAGCCAGGGAATCAGCCCCAGCATTTT
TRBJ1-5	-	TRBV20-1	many	CSARDLADLGPQHF	TGCAGTGCTAGAGATCTGGCAGACTTGGGGCCCCAGCATTTT
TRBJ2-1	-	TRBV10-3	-	CAIRDSLIDEQFF	TGTGCCATCAGGGACTCCCTAATCGATGAGCAGTTCTTC
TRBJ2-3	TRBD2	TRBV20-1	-	CSARDRGTSNTDTQYF	TGCAGTGCTAGAGATCGGGGGACTAGCAACACAGATACGCAGTATTTT
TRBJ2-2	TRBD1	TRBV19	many	CASSWGQDNTGELFF	TGTGCCAGTAGCTGGGGACAGGACAACACCGGGGAGCTGTTTTTT
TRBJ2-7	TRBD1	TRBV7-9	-	CASSLGPGGYEQYF	TGTGCCAGCAGCTTAGGGCCAGGGGGCTACGAGCAGTACTTC
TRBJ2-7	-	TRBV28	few	CASEWGYEQYF	TGTGCCAGCGAGTGGGGGTACGAGCAGTACTTC
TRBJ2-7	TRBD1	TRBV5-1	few	CASSIRDRSYEQYF	TGCGCCAGCAGCATCCGGGACAGATCCTACGAGCAGTACTTC
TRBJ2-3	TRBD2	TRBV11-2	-	CASSPTGTSGASSTDTQYF	TGTGCCAGCAGCCCCACCGGGACTAGCGGGGCTTCTAGCACAGATACGCAGTATTTT
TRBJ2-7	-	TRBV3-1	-	CASSQVQGSYEQYF	TGTGCCAGCAGCCAAGTTCAGGGCTCCTACGAGCAGTACTTC
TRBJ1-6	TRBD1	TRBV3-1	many	CASSQEPYRGRNSPLHF	TGTGCCAGCAGCCAAGAACCGTACAGGGGGCGAAATTCACCCCTCCACTTT
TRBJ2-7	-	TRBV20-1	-	CSASGADEYEQYF	TGCAGTGCTTCGGGGGCGGACGAATACGAGCAGTACTTC
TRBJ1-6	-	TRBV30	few	CAWSGIDSSWSPLHF	TGTGCCTGGAGTGGTATCGACAGTAGTTGGTCACCCCTCCACTTT
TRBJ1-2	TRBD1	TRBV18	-	CASSPAGGLINYGYTF	TGTGCCAGCTCACCTGCAGGGGGTCTTATCAACTATGGCTACACCTTC
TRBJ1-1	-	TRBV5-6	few	CASNLGGTHAGTEAFF	TGTGCCAGCAACCTGGGGGGGACGCATGCGGGCACTGAAGCTTTCTTT
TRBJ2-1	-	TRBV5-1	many	CASSLLLSGEQFF	TGCGCCAGCAGCTTGTTACTTTCCGGTGAGCAGTTCTTC
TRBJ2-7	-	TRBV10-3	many	CAVRPGGTGEQYF	TGTGCCGTTCGCCCGGGTGGGACGGGCGAGCAGTACTTC
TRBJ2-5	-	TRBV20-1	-	CSARDDPGWTQYF	TGCAGTGCTAGAGATGACCCGGGCTGGACCCAGTACTTC
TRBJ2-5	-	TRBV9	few	CASSKGEGKEETQYF	TGTGCCAGCAGCAAGGGAGAGGGGAAGGAAGAGACCCAGTACTTC
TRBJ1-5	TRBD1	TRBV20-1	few	CSATGTGGQPQHF	TGCAGTGCTACGGGGACAGGGGGTCAGCCCCAGCATTTT
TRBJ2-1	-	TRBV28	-	CASSFHGGGSYNEQFF	TGTGCCAGCAGTTTTCATGGCGGCGGCTCCTACAATGAGCAGTTCTTC
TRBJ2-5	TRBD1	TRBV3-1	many	CASSHRDRGQQETQYF	TGTGCCAGCAGCCACCGGGACAGGGGGCAGCAAGAGACCCAGTACTTC